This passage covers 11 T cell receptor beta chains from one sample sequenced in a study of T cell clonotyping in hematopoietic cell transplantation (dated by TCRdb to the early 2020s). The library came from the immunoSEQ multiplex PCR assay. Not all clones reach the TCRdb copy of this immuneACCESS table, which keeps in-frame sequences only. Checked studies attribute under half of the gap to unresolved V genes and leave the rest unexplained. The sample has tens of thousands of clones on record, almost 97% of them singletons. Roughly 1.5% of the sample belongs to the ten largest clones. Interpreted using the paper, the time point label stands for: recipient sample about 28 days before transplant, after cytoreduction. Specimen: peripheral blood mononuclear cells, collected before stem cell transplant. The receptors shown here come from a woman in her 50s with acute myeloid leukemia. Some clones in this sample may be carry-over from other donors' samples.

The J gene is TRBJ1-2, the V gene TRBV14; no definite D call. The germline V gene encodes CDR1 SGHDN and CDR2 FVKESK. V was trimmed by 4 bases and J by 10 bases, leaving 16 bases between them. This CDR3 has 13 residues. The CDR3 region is CASSPASGSYYTF. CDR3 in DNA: TGTGCCAGCAGCCCAGCCTCGGGATCCTACTACACCTTC.

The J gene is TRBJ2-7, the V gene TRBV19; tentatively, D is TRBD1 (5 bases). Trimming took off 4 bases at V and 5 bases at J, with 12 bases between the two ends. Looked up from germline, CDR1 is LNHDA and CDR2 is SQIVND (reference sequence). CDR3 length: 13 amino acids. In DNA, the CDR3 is TGTGCCAGTAGTAACAGGTATTATGACGAGCAGTACTTC. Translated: CASSNRYYDEQYF.

CDR3 amino acids: CASSGGPASTDTQYF. CDR3 DNA sequence: TGTGCCAGTAGTGGCGGTCCTGCCAGCACAGATACGCAGTATTTT. This chain uses TRBV19 with TRBJ2-3; D gene ambiguous. With 5 bases removed from V and 0 bases from J, the gap between germline ends came to 12 bases. Germline assignment: CDR1 LNHDA and CDR2 SQIVND (reference sequence). This CDR3 is 15 amino acids long.

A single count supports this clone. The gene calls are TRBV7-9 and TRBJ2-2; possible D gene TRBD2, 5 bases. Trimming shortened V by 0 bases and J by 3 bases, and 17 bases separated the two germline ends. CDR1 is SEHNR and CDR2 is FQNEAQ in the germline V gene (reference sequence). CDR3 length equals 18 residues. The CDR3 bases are TGTGCCAGCAGCTTAGCGACTTATGACAAGAGGGACACCGGGGAGCTGTTTTTT. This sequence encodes CASSLATYDKRDTGELFF.

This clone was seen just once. CDR3 nucleotide sequence: TGTGCCAGCCACCGGGGGAGCACCTACAATGAGCAGTTCTTC. This encodes CASHRGSTYNEQFF. The chain combines TRBV7-9 with TRBJ2-1, with D perhaps matching TRBD2 (6 bases). CDR3 length equals 14 residues. Germline CDR1 reads SEHNR; CDR2 reads FQNEAQ (reference sequence). V was clipped by 8 bases and J by 2 bases, with 13 bases between them. Looking up the rest from reference TRBV7-9 and TRBJ2-1 gives the full variable domain: DTGVSQNPRHKITKRGQNVTFRCDPISEHNRLYWYRQTLGQGPEFLTYFQNEAQLEKSRLLSDRFSAERPKGSFSTLEIQRTEQGDSAMYLCASHRGSTYNEQFFGPGTRLTVL.

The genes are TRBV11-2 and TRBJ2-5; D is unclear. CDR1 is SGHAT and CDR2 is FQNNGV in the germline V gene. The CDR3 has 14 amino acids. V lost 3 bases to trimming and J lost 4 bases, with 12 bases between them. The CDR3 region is CASSFILAGETQYF. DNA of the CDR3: TGTGCCAGCAGCTTCATCTTGGCCGGAGAGACCCAGTACTTC. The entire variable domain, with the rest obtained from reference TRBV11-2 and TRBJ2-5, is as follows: EAGVAQSPRYKIIEKRQSVAFWCNPISGHATLYWYQQILGQGPKLLIQFQNNGVVDDSQLPKDRFSAERLKGVDSTLKIQPAKLEDSAVYLCASSFILAGETQYFGPGTRLLVL.

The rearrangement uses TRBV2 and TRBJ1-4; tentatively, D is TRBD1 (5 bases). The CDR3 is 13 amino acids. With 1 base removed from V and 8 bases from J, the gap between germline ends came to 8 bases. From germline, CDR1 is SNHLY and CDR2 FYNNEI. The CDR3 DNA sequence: TGTGCCAGCAGTGAAGGGACACCCGAAAAACTGTTTTTT. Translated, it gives CASSEGTPEKLFF.

CDR3 in DNA: TGTGCCAGCAGTGCCGGGGACTTCAAAAATGGCTACACCTTC. It yields the protein CASSAGDFKNGYTF. This chain joins TRBV6-1 and TRBJ1-2, with D possibly matching TRBD1 (5 bases). The germline V gene encodes CDR1 MNHNS and CDR2 SASEGT. The CDR3 loop spans 14 amino acids. V was clipped by 4 bases and J by 6 bases, with 15 bases between them.

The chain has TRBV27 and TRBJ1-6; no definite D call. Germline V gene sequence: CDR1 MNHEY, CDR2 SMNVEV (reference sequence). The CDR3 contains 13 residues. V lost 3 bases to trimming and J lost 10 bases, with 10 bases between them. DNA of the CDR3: TGTGCCAGCAGTTTTCCGGGATTCTCACCCCTCCACTTT. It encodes CASSFPGFSPLHF.

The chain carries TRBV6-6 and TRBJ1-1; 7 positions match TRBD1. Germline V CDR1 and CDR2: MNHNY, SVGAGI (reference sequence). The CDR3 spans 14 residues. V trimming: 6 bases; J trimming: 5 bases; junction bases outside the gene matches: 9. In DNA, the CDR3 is TGTGCCAGCAGCTTCGGCAGGGGGACTACTGAAGCTTTCTTT. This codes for CASSFGRGTTEAFF.

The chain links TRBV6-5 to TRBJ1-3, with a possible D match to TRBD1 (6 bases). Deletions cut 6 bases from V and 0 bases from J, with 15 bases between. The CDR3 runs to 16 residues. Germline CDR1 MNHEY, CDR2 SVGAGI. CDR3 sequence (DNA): TGTGCCAGCAGCTACCTTCAGGGGTACTCTGGAAACACCATATATTTT. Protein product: CASSYLQGYSGNTIYF.